What follows are 25 T cell receptor beta chains derived from one specimen sequenced in a study of blood T cell repertoires in COVID-19. Some clones are missing from TCRdb's copy, which holds only in-frame ones; the method was immunoSEQ multiplex PCR. This sample has under 40,000 clones, with approximately 93% found just once. Sequencing used peripheral blood. The receptors shown here come from a human donor with active COVID-19. The donor label of this sample is uncertain.

The V and J genes are TRBV5-1 and TRBJ2-7; no definite D call. Deletions cut 1 base from V and 2 bases from J, with 7 bases between. The CDR3 is 13 residues long. Germline V gene lookup returns CDR1 SGHRS and CDR2 YFSETQ. CDR3 residues: CASSLQETYEQYF. The CDR3, as DNA: TGCGCCAGCAGCTTGCAGGAAACCTACGAGCAGTACTTC.

This chain uses TRBV4-1 with TRBJ1-1, with D hard to call. With 2 bases removed from V and 1 base from J, the gap between germline ends came to 11 bases. This CDR3 is built from 15 residues. From germline, CDR1 is MGHRA and CDR2 YSYEKL. CDR3 protein: CASSQPTGKNTEAFF. DNA for the CDR3: TGCGCCAGCAGCCAACCGACGGGGAAGAACACTGAAGCTTTCTTT.

This clone was counted once. The genes are TRBV5-1 and TRBJ2-5; D is ambiguous. Germline assignment: CDR1 SGHRS and CDR2 YFSETQ. The CDR3 covers 16 residues. V lost 0 bases to trimming and J lost 5 bases, with 17 bases between them. The CDR3 loop is CASSLAGDPRKETQYF. Written as DNA, the CDR3 is TGCGCCAGCAGCTTGGCCGGCGACCCCAGGAAGGAGACCCAGTACTTC.

The chain carries TRBV15 and TRBJ2-7, with 11 nucleotides matching TRBD2. The germline gives CDR1 LNHNV, CDR2 YYDKDF (reference sequence). There are 16 residues in the CDR3. Trimming took 1 base from V and 7 from J; bases not matched to a gene: 9. The CDR3 sequence is CATSRGLAGGREEQYF. In DNA form, the CDR3 reads TGTGCCACCAGCAGAGGTTTAGCGGGAGGGCGGGAAGAGCAGTACTTC.

The V gene is TRBV28, the J gene TRBJ2-5; TRBD2 agrees at 12 bases. The germline gives CDR1 MDHEN, CDR2 SYDVKM. The CDR3 spans 17 residues. The J segment lost 5 bases and the V segment lost 2 bases, leaving 9 bases of the junction unmatched. In DNA form, the CDR3 reads TGTGCCAGCAGTTTACTATCTAGCGGGAGGGTCCAGGAGACCCAGTACTTC. This sequence encodes CASSLLSSGRVQETQYF.

V usage is TRBV4-2 and J usage is TRBJ1-1; D remains unclear. Trimming shortened V by 1 base and J by 9 bases, and 24 bases separated the two germline ends. Germline CDR1 and CDR2: LGHNA and YNFKEQ. This CDR3 spans 17 amino acids. The CDR3 sequence: CASSQVATAIAPNKAFF. The CDR3 DNA reads TGTGCCAGCAGCCAAGTAGCAACCGCGATTGCCCCAAATAAAGCTTTCTTT.

The chain joins TRBV28 to TRBJ2-7, with 11 positions matching TRBD2. The CDR3 sequence is 14 residues long. From germline, CDR1 is MDHEN and CDR2 SYDVKM. V dropped 3 bases and J dropped 6; count of bases not matched to a gene: 4. The DNA for the CDR3 is TGTGCCAGCAGTTTGACTAGCGGGACCCTCGAGCAGTACTTC. This codes for CASSLTSGTLEQYF.

The count of this clone is one. The chain couples TRBV24-1 to TRBJ1-5; D remains ambiguous. CDR1 and CDR2 (germline): KGHDR, SFDVKD. The CDR3 has 13 residues. Trimming took off 2 bases at V and 9 bases at J, with 10 bases between the two ends. CDR3 protein: CATSDSGMVPQHF. Here the CDR3 DNA reads TGTGCCACCAGTGATTCCGGGATGGTGCCCCAGCATTTT.

The CDR3 is CASSQTGTYSYEQYF. In DNA, the CDR3 is TGTGCCAGCAGCCAAACTGGGACTTATTCCTACGAGCAGTACTTC. The genes are TRBV11-2 and TRBJ2-7; possibly TRBD2 for D (6 bases). V lost 5 bases, J lost 1 base, and 15 bases lay in between. The CDR3 is 15 amino acids. CDR1 is SGHAT and CDR2 is FQNNGV in the germline V gene.

The chain couples TRBV7-2 to TRBJ2-3, with D possibly matching TRBD1 (5 bases). The CDR3 has 13 amino acids. Trimming shortened V by 8 bases and J by 3 bases, and 12 bases separated the two germline ends. Germline CDR1 is SGHTA and CDR2 is FQGNSA. CDR3 region: CASLQGGTDTQYF. DNA of the CDR3: TGTGCCAGCCTCCAGGGTGGAACAGATACGCAGTATTTT.

The chain carries TRBV19 and TRBJ2-3; D remains ambiguous. Germline loops: CDR1 LNHDA, CDR2 SQIVND (reference sequence). The CDR3 totals 15 residues. Deletions cut 0 bases from V and 6 bases from J, with 13 bases between. For the CDR3, the DNA is TGTGCCAGTAGTATAGATGACCGTTTGCGGGATACGCAGTATTTT. Translating it yields CASSIDDRLRDTQYF. The full variable domain, in which reference TRBV19 and TRBJ2-3 provide the parts outside the CDR3, is DGGITQSPKYLFRKEGQNVTLSCEQNLNHDAMYWYRQDPGQGLRLIYYSQIVNDFQKGDIAEGYSVSREKKESFPLTVTSAQKNPTAFYLCASSIDDRLRDTQYFGPGTRLTVL.

The chain employs TRBV3-1 (or the pseudogene TRBV3-2) and TRBJ2-7, with TRBD1 matching 8 bases. This CDR3 has 16 residues. Germline assignment: CDR1 LGHDT and CDR2 YNNKEL (reference sequence). The J segment lost 2 bases and the V segment lost 1 base, leaving 7 bases of the junction unmatched. As DNA, the CDR3 is TGTGCCAGCAGCCAAGTGTTAAGGGACAGGCCCTACGAGCAGTACTTC. It encodes CASSQVLRDRPYEQYF.

The chain links TRBV6-1 to TRBJ1-1, with D possibly matching TRBD1 (6 bases). The germline V gene has CDR1 MNHNS and CDR2 SASEGT. V was clipped by 2 bases and J by 0 bases, with 13 bases between them. This CDR3 has 16 amino acids. The CDR3, as DNA: TGTGCCAGCAGTGAAATGTTTGGGGGCATGAACACTGAAGCTTTCTTT. It codes for CASSEMFGGMNTEAFF.

The chain couples TRBV19 to TRBJ2-3, with TRBD1 as a possible D gene (6 bases). The CDR3 length is 14 residues. In germline, CDR1 is LNHDA, CDR2 SQIVND (reference sequence). Trimming left V 7 bases short and J 6 bases short, with 17 bases between. The CDR3 region has the DNA TGTGCCAGTATGAGGGGCGAGGGGGTTGATACGCAGTATTTT. Translated: CASMRGEGVDTQYF.

This clone was observed a single time. The chain carries TRBV19 and TRBJ1-1; 8 nucleotides match TRBD1. This CDR3 region has 17 residues. Germline V gene lookup returns CDR1 LNHDA and CDR2 SQIVND (reference sequence). J lost 1 base, V lost 2 bases, and 9 bases had no gene match. The CDR3 region has the DNA TGTGCCAGTAGTATACGTTCGACAGGGGCTAGGAACACTGAAGCTTTCTTT. The encoded protein is CASSIRSTGARNTEAFF.

The rearrangement uses TRBV2 and TRBJ1-3; TRBD1 agrees at 8 bases. Germline lookup yields CDR1 SNHLY and CDR2 FYNNEI. The CDR3 is 15 amino acids. Trimming removed 5 bases from V and 1 base from J; junction bases left unmatched: 4. The CDR3 loop is CASSRQGRSGNTIYF. As DNA, the CDR3 is TGTGCCAGCAGTAGACAGGGGAGATCTGGAAACACCATATATTTT.

V and J are TRBV5-1 and TRBJ2-7, with D tentatively TRBD1 (6 bases). V lost 5 bases to trimming and J lost 0 bases, with 12 bases between them. The CDR3 runs 14 residues. Germline V lookup: CDR1 SGHRS, CDR2 YFSETQ. The CDR3 sequence: CASSTGQYSYEQYF. The CDR3 coding sequence is TGCGCCAGCAGTACCGGACAGTACTCCTACGAGCAGTACTTC.

In its sample, this clone was seen once. This chain connects TRBV19 to TRBJ2-1, with D hard to call. The V and J ends lost 0 bases and 7 bases respectively, with 13 bases between them. Germline values: CDR1 LNHDA, CDR2 SQIVND (reference sequence). The CDR3 totals 15 residues. The DNA of the CDR3 is TGTGCCAGTAGTATAGAAACTGGCAGAGGTAATGAGCAGTTCTTC. Its translation: CASSIETGRGNEQFF. Complete variable domain (other parts from reference TRBV19 and TRBJ2-1): DGGITQSPKYLFRKEGQNVTLSCEQNLNHDAMYWYRQDPGQGLRLIYYSQIVNDFQKGDIAEGYSVSREKKESFPLTVTSAQKNPTAFYLCASSIETGRGNEQFFGPGTRLTVL.

This clone was seen a few times. This chain connects TRBV13 to TRBJ2-7, with 10 bases lining up with TRBD2. Germline CDR1 PRHDT, CDR2 FYEKMQ (reference sequence). The CDR3 spans 16 residues. The trim removed 4 bases at V and 1 base at J, leaving 7 bases unmatched. CDR3 protein: CASSSAGTSDSYEQYF. DNA for the CDR3: TGTGCCAGCAGCTCCGCCGGGACTAGCGATTCCTACGAGCAGTACTTC.

The rearrangement joins TRBV23-1 to TRBJ2-7, with 7 bases identical to TRBD1. TRBV23-1 is identified as an open reading frame with a role that is uncertain. Trimming cost V 4 bases and J 2 bases; bases outside gene matches: 11. The CDR3 contains 16 residues. The CDR3 bases are TGCGCCAGCAGTCTGATAACCGGGACAGCGGCCTACGAGCAGTACTTC. This sequence encodes CASSLITGTAAYEQYF.

The chain recombines TRBV27 with TRBJ2-5; the match to TRBD1 covers 9 bases. Germline V gives CDR1 MNHEY, CDR2 SMNVEV (reference sequence). Trimming cost V 1 base and J 5 bases; bases outside gene matches: 5. The CDR3 has 15 amino acids. The CDR3 coding sequence is TGTGCCAGCAGTTTATGGGCGGGGACAGGGGAGACCCAGTACTTC. Translating gives CASSLWAGTGETQYF.

Of note for this clone: Other DNA sequences from this sample encode an identical CDR3 as well. V gene TRBV2 combines with J gene TRBJ1-2; the D gene is possibly TRBD1 (5 bases). Trimming removed 7 bases at V and 2 bases at J, with 11 bases between. This CDR3 has 13 residues. The germline V gene encodes CDR1 SNHLY and CDR2 FYNNEI. The CDR3 DNA follows: TGTGCCAGCATCTTGGGGCGGAACTATGGCTACACCTTC. It encodes CASILGRNYGYTF.

CDR3 in amino acids: CASSAGMGNTQYF. The CDR3, as DNA: TGTGCCAGCAGTGCCGGGATGGGGAATACGCAGTATTTT. This sequence joins TRBV2 and TRBJ2-3; a possible D gene is TRBD2 (5 bases). This CDR3 has 13 amino acids. CDR1 and CDR2 from the germline V gene are SNHLY and FYNNEI. The ends were cut back, 4 bases at V and 7 bases at J, with 12 bases in the middle.

Only one count was recorded for this clone. V is TRBV11-2 and J is TRBJ2-7; 8 nucleotides match TRBD2. V dropped 5 bases and J dropped 1; count of bases not matched to a gene: 4. Germline V lookup: CDR1 SGHAT, CDR2 FQNNGV. CDR3 length: 14 residues. CDR3 in DNA: TGTGCCAGCAGCCGGGGGGGGGCTTCCTACGAGCAGTACTTC. This sequence encodes CASSRGGASYEQYF.

The chain joins TRBV18 to TRBJ1-1; TRBD1 matches at 9 bases. The CDR3 loop spans 17 amino acids. The junction had 10 bases not matched to a gene; V was cut back by 5 bases and J by 0 bases. CDR1 and CDR2 from the germline V gene are KGHSH and LQKENI. The CDR3 here is CASSSTPGQGLNTEAFF. The CDR3 DNA follows: TGTGCCAGCTCATCAACCCCAGGACAGGGGTTGAACACTGAAGCTTTCTTT.